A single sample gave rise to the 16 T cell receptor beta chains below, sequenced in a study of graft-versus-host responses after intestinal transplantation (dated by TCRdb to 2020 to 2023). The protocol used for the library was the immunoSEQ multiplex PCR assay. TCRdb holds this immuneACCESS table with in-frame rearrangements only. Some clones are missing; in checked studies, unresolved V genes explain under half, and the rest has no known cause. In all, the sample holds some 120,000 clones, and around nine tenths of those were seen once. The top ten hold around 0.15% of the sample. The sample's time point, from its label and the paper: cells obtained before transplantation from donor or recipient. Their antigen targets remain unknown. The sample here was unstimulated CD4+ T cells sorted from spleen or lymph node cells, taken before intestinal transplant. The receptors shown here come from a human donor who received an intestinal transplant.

The CDR3 protein is CASMGPNTFRDRGGYTF. CDR3 DNA sequence: TGTGCCAGTATGGGTCCCAACACATTCCGGGACAGGGGGGGCTACACCTTC. The chain joins TRBV19 to TRBJ1-2; 11 nucleotides align to TRBD1. Per germline, CDR1 LNHDA and CDR2 SQIVND (reference sequence). V lost 7 bases to trimming and J lost 8 bases; unmatched junction nucleotides: 18. The CDR3 has 17 residues.

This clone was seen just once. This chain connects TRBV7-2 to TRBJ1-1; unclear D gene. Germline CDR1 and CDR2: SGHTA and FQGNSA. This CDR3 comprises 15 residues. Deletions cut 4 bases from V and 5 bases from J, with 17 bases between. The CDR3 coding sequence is TGTGCCAGCAGCTCACTTGGGGTAAGAAGGACTGAAGCTTTCTTT. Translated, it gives CASSSLGVRRTEAFF.

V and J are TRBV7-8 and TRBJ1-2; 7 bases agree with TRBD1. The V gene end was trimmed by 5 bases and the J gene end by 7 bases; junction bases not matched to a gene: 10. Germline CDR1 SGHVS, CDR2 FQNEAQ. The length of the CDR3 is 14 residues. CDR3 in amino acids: CASSPRAQGGGYTF. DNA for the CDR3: TGTGCCAGCAGCCCTAGGGCGCAGGGGGGTGGCTACACCTTC.

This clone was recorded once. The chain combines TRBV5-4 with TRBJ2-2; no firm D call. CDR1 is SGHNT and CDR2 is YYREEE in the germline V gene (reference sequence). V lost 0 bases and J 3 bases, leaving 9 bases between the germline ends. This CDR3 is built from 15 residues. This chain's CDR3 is CASSLAVGDTGELFF. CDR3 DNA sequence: TGTGCCAGCAGCTTGGCCGTTGGGGACACCGGGGAGCTGTTTTTT. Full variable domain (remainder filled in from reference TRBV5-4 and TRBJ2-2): ETGVTQSPTHLIKTRGQQVTLRCSSQSGHNTVSWYQQALGQGPQFIFQYYREEENGRGNFPPRFSGLQFPNYSSELNVNALELDDSALYLCASSLAVGDTGELFFGEGSRLTVL.

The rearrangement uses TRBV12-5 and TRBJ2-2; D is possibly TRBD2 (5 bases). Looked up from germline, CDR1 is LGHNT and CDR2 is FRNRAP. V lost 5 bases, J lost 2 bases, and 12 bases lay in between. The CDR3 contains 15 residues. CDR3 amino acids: CASGVRGVNTGELFF. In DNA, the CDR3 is TGTGCTAGTGGTGTCCGGGGAGTTAACACCGGGGAGCTGTTTTTT.

The CDR3 DNA follows: TGCGCCAGCAGCGACCAGGTCACCACTGAAGCTTTCTTT. It codes for CASSDQVTTEAFF. V usage is TRBV5-1 and J usage is TRBJ1-1; D unresolved. Germline-derived CDR1 and CDR2 are SGHRS and YFSETQ. This CDR3 region has 13 residues. Trimming took off 4 bases at V and 4 bases at J, with 11 bases between the two ends.

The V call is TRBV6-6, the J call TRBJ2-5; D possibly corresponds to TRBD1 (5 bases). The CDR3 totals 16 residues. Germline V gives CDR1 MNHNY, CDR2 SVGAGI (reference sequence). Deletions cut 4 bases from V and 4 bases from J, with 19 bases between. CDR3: CASSSPGPGSGETQYF. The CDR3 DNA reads TGTGCCAGCAGTTCCCCCGGGCCAGGGTCGGGAGAGACCCAGTACTTC.

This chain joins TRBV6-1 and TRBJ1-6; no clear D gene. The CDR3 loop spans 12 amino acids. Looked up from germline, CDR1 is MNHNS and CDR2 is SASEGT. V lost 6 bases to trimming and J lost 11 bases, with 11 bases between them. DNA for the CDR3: TGTGCCAGCAGCCCATTCCTCCCACCCCTCCACTTT. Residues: CASSPFLPPLHF.

For the CDR3, the DNA is TGTGCCAGCAGTCAACAGCTAGCCAAAAACATTCAGTACTTC. The encoded protein is CASSQQLAKNIQYF. The chain combines TRBV6-1 with TRBJ2-4; D unclear. V gave up 5 bases and J gave up 0 bases, with 8 bases separating them. This CDR3 spans 14 amino acids. Germline V gene data show CDR1 as MNHNS and CDR2 as SASEGT.

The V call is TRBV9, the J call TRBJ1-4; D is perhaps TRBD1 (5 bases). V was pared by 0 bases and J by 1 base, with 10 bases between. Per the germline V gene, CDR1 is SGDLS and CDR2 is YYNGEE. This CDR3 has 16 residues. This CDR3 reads CASSVGSGGTNEKLFF. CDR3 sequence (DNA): TGTGCCAGCAGCGTAGGTTCGGGGGGAACTAATGAAAAACTGTTTTTT.

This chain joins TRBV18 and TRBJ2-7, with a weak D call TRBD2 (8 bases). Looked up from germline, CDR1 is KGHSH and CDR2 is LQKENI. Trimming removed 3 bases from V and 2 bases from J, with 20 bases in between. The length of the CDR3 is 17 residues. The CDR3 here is CASSPYHREGATYEQYF. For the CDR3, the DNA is TGTGCCAGCTCACCGTACCACCGGGAGGGGGCTACCTACGAGCAGTACTTC.

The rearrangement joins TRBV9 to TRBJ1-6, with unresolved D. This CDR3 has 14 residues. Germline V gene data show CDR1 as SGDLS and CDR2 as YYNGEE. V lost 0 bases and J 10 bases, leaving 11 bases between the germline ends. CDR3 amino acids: CASSVGGVSSPLHF. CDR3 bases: TGTGCCAGCAGCGTAGGTGGAGTAAGCTCACCCCTCCACTTT.

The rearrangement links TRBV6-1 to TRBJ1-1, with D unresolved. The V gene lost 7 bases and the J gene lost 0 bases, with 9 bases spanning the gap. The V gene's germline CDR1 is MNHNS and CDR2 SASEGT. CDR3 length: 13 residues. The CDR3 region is CASTTWVNTEAFF. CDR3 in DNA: TGTGCCAGCACCACCTGGGTGAACACTGAAGCTTTCTTT.

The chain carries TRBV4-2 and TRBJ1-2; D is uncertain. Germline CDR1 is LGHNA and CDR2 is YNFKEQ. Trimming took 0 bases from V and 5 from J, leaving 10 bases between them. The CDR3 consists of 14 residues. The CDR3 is CASSQERTEYGYTF. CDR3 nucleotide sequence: TGTGCCAGCAGCCAAGAAAGGACGGAGTATGGCTACACCTTC.

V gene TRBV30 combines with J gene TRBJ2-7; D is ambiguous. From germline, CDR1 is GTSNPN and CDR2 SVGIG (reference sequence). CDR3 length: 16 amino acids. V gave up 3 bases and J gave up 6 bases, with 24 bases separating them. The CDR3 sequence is CAWRPDEWGPGSEQYF. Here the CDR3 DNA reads TGTGCCTGGAGGCCCGATGAGTGGGGTCCAGGTAGCGAGCAGTACTTC.

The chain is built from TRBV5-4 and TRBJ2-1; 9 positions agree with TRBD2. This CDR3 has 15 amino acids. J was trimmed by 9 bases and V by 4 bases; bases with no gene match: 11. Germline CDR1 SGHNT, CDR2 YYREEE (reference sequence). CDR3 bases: TGTGCCAGCAGCATGGGGACTAGCACCCCCATTGAGCAGTTCTTC. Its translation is CASSMGTSTPIEQFF. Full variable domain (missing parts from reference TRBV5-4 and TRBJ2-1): ETGVTQSPTHLIKTRGQQVTLRCSSQSGHNTVSWYQQALGQGPQFIFQYYREEENGRGNFPPRFSGLQFPNYSSELNVNALELDDSALYLCASSMGTSTPIEQFFGPGTRLTVL.